This is a list of T cell receptor beta chains from one sample in a study of blood T cell repertoires in COVID-19. The table came from immunoSEQ multiplex PCR; TCRdb's copy has only in-frame clones and leaves some out. The sample lists about 110,000 clones; roughly four fifths were seen once. The specimen sequenced was peripheral blood. These receptors all stem from an older woman with acute or convalescent COVID-19. The CDR3 runs from the conserved cysteine through the conserved F or W. Each record gives: J gene, D gene, clone size, V gene, CDR3 DNA, CDR3 protein. A D gene is named only where the DNA matches it firmly. Only some rows state a clone size, as once, few, many or a class for expanded clones.

>TRBJ2-7|.|.|TRBV30
TGTGCCTGGAGTCCTTCGACAGGTAGCTACGAGCAGTACTTC
CAWSPSTGSYEQYF
>TRBJ1-1|.|.|TRBV21-1
TGTGCCAGCAGCGGCTGGACAGGGGGCGCCAGGACTGAAGCTTTCTTT
CASSGWTGGARTEAFF
>TRBJ2-5|TRBD2|.|TRBV2
TGTGCCAGCATGCGGTTGGGACTAGTTCTGGGGACCCAGTACTTC
CASMRLGLVLGTQYF
>TRBJ1-6|.|.|TRBV29-1
TGCAGCGTGGGGGAGGGGAATTCACCCCTCCACTTT
CSVGEGNSPLHF
>TRBJ2-1|.|.|TRBV5-6
TGTGCCACAAAGCGGGCGAGCGAACATGAGCAGTTCTTC
CATKRASEHEQFF
>TRBJ2-7|.|.|TRBV5-5
TGTGCCAGCAGCCCATATGACAGCTACGAGCAGTACTTC
CASSPYDSYEQYF
>TRBJ2-4|TRBD1|.|TRBV19
TGTGCCAGTAGTCCCAGGACAGGGGGAGACCCGGTTGTCTACTTC
CASSPRTGGDPVVYF
>TRBJ2-3|.|.|TRBV10-3
TGTGCCATCAGTGAAGGGCTAGCTGAGACAGATACGCAGTATTTT
CAISEGLAETDTQYF
>TRBJ1-5|.|.|TRBV28
TGTGCCAGCAGCGGATGGGGAGTTAGCAATCAGCCCCAGCATTTT
CASSGWGVSNQPQHF
>TRBJ2-1|TRBD1|.|TRBV18
TGTGCCAGCTCACCACCGAGGACAGGGGTGGATGAGCAGTTCTTC
CASSPPRTGVDEQFF
>TRBJ2-3|TRBD2|.|TRBV6-5
TGTGCCAGCAGCGGAGCGGGGGGGAATAGAGATACGCAGTATTTT
CASSGAGGNRDTQYF
>TRBJ2-5|TRBD2|.|TRBV3-1/TRBV3-2
TGTGCCAGCAGCCGGAGGCCTAGCGGGGGGTTTCAAGAGACCCAGTACTTC
CASSRRPSGGFQETQYF
>TRBJ1-5|.|.|TRBV6-2/TRBV6-3
TGTGCCAGCAGTTACGAGTCGGGGGGCGGCAATCAGCCCCAGCATTTT
CASSYESGGGNQPQHF
>TRBJ1-1|.|.|TRBV3-1/TRBV3-2
TGTGCCAGCAGCCAAGTGGTCGGGAGGGCTTTCTTT
CASSQVVGRAFF
>TRBJ2-5|TRBD2|.|TRBV14
TGTGCCAGCAGCCAAGACTCCGTTTGGCGGGAGGTGAGGGAGACCCAGTACTTC
CASSQDSVWREVRETQYF
>TRBJ2-7|TRBD1|.|TRBV6-2/TRBV6-3
TGTGCCAGCAGTTACCGGGCAGGGGGCCAGGAGCAGTACTTC
CASSYRAGGQEQYF
>TRBJ1-2|TRBD1|.|TRBV6-4
TGTGCCAGCAGTGACCGGGACAGGGGTCTTCGGGGCTACACCTTC
CASSDRDRGLRGYTF
>TRBJ2-7|.|.|TRBV14
TGTGCCAGCAGCCAAGAGTTTGGGGACATCTCCTACGAGCAGTACTTC
CASSQEFGDISYEQYF
>TRBJ2-7|TRBD2|.|TRBV4-1
TGCGCCAGCAGCCCCCGAGAGCGGGGAGGAACTCTCCGTGAGCAGTACTTC
CASSPRERGGTLREQYF
>TRBJ1-1|.|.|TRBV2
TGTGCCAGCACCGGTGGAGGGAGGGGCACTGAAGCTTTCTTT
CASTGGGRGTEAFF
>TRBJ1-2|TRBD1|.|TRBV9
TGTGCCAGCAGCCCCCGGGACAGCCCAACGAGAGGCTACACCTTC
CASSPRDSPTRGYTF
>TRBJ1-5|TRBD1|.|TRBV5-6
TGTGCCAGCAGCGGAAGACAGGGGCAGGGGCAGCCCCAGCATTTT
CASSGRQGQGQPQHF
>TRBJ1-4|TRBD1|once|TRBV27
TGTGCCAGCAGTTTTAGGGGGCCGGGGGGGAAACTGTTTTTT
CASSFRGPGGKLFF
>TRBJ2-1|TRBD2|medium-sized|TRBV10-3
TGTGCCATCAGTGATAGACTAGCGGGAGGTCGAAATGAGCAGTTCTTC
CAISDRLAGGRNEQFF
>TRBJ1-5|.|.|TRBV5-1
TGCGCCAGCAGGGGGGGGGACAATCAGCCCCAGCATTTT
CASRGGDNQPQHF
>TRBJ2-5|TRBD1|few|TRBV19
TGTGCCAGTAGTATAAGACAGGGGGAGACCCAGTACTTC
CASSIRQGETQYF
>TRBJ1-1|TRBD1|.|TRBV18
TGTGCCAGCTCACCACAACAGACAGGGGACACTGAAGCTTTCTTT
CASSPQQTGDTEAFF
>TRBJ1-4|.|few|TRBV28
TGTGCCAGCAGTTGGGCAGGGTCTAATGAAAAACTGTTTTTT
CASSWAGSNEKLFF
>TRBJ1-3|TRBD1|once|TRBV12-3/TRBV12-4
TGTGCCAGCTGTACAGGGGGAGGAAACACCATATATTTT
CASCTGGGNTIYF
>TRBJ1-5|.|few|TRBV28
TGTGCCAGCAGTTTACCCAGGGGACAACAGCCCCAGCATTTT
CASSLPRGQQPQHF
>TRBJ2-5|TRBD2|.|TRBV27
TGTGCCAGCAGTGGCGGACTAGCGCAAGAGACCCAGTACTTC
CASSGGLAQETQYF
>TRBJ2-7|TRBD1|.|TRBV12-5
TGTGCTAGTGGCCCCGCCCAGGACAGGGGTTTCGACGAGCAGTACTTC
CASGPAQDRGFDEQYF
>TRBJ2-2|.|.|TRBV24-1
TGTGCCACCAGTGATCACAGGGACACCGGGGAGCTGTTTTTT
CATSDHRDTGELFF
>TRBJ1-1|.|.|TRBV11-3
TGTGCCAGCAGCTTAGGGGCAGGACAGAACACTGAAGCTTTCTTT
CASSLGAGQNTEAFF
>TRBJ2-3|.|.|TRBV30
TGTGCCTGGAGTACAACTAACACGGATACGCAGTATTTT
CAWSTTNTDTQYF
>TRBJ2-5|TRBD2|once|TRBV12-5
TGTGCTAGTGGTTCGGGGACTAGCGGGGGGTGGCAAGAGACCCAGTACTTC
CASGSGTSGGWQETQYF
>TRBJ2-3|TRBD2|.|TRBV19
TGTGCCAGTAGTATCCTGTCGGGACTAGCGGGAGGGCCGATATCCACAGATACGCAGTATTTT
CASSILSGLAGGPISTDTQYF
>TRBJ1-2|.|.|TRBV7-9
TGTGCCAGCAGCTCCCTGGCCTATGGCTACACCTTC
CASSSLAYGYTF